The present T cell receptor beta chain was sequenced within a study of blood T cell repertoires in COVID-19. Study context: Nucleic acid was either cDNA or gDNA, and it came from T cells, B-cell-depleted T cells, or PBMCs.

Per the original methods: Nucleated cell number was recorded as an estimate derived from reference gene primer amplification. Using immunoSEQ multiplex PCR, the repertoire was profiled, and TCRdb retains in-frame clones only, with some absent. V, J and clone size were drawn from that table, and D and trimming were deduced from the DNA. The sample lists about 220,000 clones; roughly 80% were seen once. The CDR3 spans 14 residues. V shed 1 base and J shed 0 bases, with 6 bases lying between them. Germline loops: CDR1 SQVTM, CDR2 ANQGSEA. This clone was detected once. The chain recombines TRBV29-1 with TRBJ2-2, with TRBD1 as a possible D gene (5 bases). This TCR derives from a human donor in a cohort sampled during active COVID-19. The source material was peripheral blood. CDR3 nucleotides: TGCAGCGTTGAAGTAGGGGCGAACACCGGGGAGCTGTTTTTT. It yields the protein CSVEVGANTGELFF.